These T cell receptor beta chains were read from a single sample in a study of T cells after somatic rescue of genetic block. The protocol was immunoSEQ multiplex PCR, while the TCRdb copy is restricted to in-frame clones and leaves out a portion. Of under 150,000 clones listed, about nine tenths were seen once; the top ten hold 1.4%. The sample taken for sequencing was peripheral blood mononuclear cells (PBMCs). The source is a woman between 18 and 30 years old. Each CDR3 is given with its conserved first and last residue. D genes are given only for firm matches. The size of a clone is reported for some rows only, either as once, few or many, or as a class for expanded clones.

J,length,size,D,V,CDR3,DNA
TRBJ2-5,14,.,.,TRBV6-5,CASSTPFGKETQYF,TGTGCCAGCAGTACCCCGTTCGGGAAAGAGACCCAGTACTTC
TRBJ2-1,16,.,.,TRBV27,CASSLTAPSSYNEQFF,TGTGCCAGCAGTTTAACCGCACCAAGCTCCTACAATGAGCAGTTCTTC
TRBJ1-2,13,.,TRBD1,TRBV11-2,CASSPGTGSRYTF,TGTGCCAGCAGCCCCGGGACAGGGAGTCGCTACACCTTC
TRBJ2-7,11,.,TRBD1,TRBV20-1,CSAGQNYEQYF,TGCAGTGCGGGACAGAACTACGAGCAGTACTTC
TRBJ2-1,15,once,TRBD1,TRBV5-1,CASSFEGAWSNEQFF,TGCGCCAGCAGCTTTGAGGGGGCTTGGTCGAATGAGCAGTTCTTC
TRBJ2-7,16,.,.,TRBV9,CASSLGGDRVTYEQYF,TGTGCCAGCAGCCTGGGGGGGGACAGAGTCACCTACGAGCAGTACTTC
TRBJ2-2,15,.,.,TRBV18,CASSPRAEVAGELFF,TGTGCCAGCTCACCACGGGCAGAAGTTGCCGGGGAGCTGTTTTTT
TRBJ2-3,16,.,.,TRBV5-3,CARSLFSQGDSDTQYF,TGTGCCAGAAGCTTGTTTAGTCAAGGGGACTCAGATACGCAGTATTTT
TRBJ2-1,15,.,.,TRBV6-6,CASSYRGKNYNEQFF,TGTGCCAGCAGTTACAGGGGAAAGAACTACAATGAGCAGTTCTTC
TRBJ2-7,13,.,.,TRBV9,CASSVGGSYEQYF,TGTGCCAGCAGCGTAGGGGGAAGCTACGAGCAGTACTTC
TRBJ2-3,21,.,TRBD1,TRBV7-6,CASSLFESGTGVLGGTDTQYF,TGTGCCAGCAGCTTATTCGAGTCCGGGACAGGGGTGCTTGGGGGCACAGATACGCAGTATTTT
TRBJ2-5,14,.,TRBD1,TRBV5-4,CASSNRQGQETQYF,TGTGCCAGCAGCAACAGACAGGGCCAAGAGACCCAGTACTTC
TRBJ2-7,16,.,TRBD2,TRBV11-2,CASSLELAGHSYEQYF,TGTGCCAGCAGCTTAGAGTTAGCGGGACACTCCTACGAGCAGTACTTC
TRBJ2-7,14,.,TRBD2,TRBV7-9,CASSFLAASHEQYF,TGTGCCAGCAGTTTTCTAGCGGCCTCCCACGAGCAGTACTTC
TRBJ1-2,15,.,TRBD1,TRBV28,CASRPGQGGGYGYTF,TGTGCCAGCAGACCTGGACAGGGAGGGGGCTATGGCTACACCTTC
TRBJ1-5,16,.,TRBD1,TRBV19,CASSIAMGQGNQPQHF,TGTGCCAGTAGTATAGCAATGGGACAGGGCAATCAGCCCCAGCATTTT
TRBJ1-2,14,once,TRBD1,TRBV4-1,CASSHGTGGYGYTF,TGCGCCAGCAGCCACGGGACAGGTGGATATGGCTACACCTTC
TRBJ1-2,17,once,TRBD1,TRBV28,CASSGNRGRRGGYGYTF,TGTGCCAGCAGTGGGAACAGGGGGCGACGAGGTGGTTATGGCTACACCTTC
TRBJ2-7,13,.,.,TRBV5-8,CASRGLNLQGQYF,TGTGCCAGCAGAGGACTGAACTTACAGGGGCAGTACTTC
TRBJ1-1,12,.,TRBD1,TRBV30,CARGQGGTEAFF,TGTGCCCGCGGACAGGGTGGGACTGAAGCTTTCTTT
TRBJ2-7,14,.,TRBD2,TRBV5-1,CASSLYPSGGEQYF,TGCGCCAGCAGCTTGTATCCTAGCGGGGGTGAGCAGTACTTC
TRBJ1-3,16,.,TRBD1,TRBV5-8,CASSRGTVRSGNTIYF,TGTGCCAGCAGCAGAGGGACAGTCCGCTCTGGAAACACCATATATTTT
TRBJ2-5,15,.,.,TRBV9,CASSVGPGIQETQYF,TGTGCCAGCAGCGTAGGGCCGGGGATCCAAGAGACCCAGTACTTC
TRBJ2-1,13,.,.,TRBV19,CASSRGEANEQFF,TGTGCCAGTAGTAGAGGCGAGGCCAATGAGCAGTTCTTC
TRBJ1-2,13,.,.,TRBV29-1,CSVAHRANYGYTF,TGCAGCGTTGCTCATAGAGCTAACTATGGCTACACCTTC
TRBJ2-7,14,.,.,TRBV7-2,CASSLGGRAREQYF,TGTGCCAGCAGCTTAGGCGGCAGGGCCAGAGAGCAGTACTTC
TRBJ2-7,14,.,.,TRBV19,CASSITAGSYEQYF,TGTGCCAGTAGTATAACGGCAGGCTCCTACGAGCAGTACTTC
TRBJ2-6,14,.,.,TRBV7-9,CASSLGLGANVLTF,TGTGCCAGCAGCTTAGGGCTGGGGGCCAACGTCCTGACTTTC
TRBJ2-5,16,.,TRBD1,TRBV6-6,CASSSFLRDSQETQYF,TGTGCCAGCAGTTCCTTCCTCCGGGACAGCCAAGAGACCCAGTACTTC
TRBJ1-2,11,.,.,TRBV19,CASSTYYGYTF,TGTGCCAGTAGTACGTATTACGGCTACACCTTC
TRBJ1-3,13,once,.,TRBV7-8,CASSPTGRNTIYF,TGTGCCAGCAGCCCCACAGGGAGGAACACCATATATTTT
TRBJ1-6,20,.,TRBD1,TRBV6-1,CASSELFSGGRARGNSPLHF,TGTGCCAGCAGTGAACTGTTCTCAGGGGGAAGAGCTCGGGGGAATTCACCCCTCCACTTT
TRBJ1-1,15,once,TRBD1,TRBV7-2,CASSPRDSPNTEAFF,TGTGCCAGCAGCCCTCGGGACAGCCCGAACACTGAAGCTTTCTTT
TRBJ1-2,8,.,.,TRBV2,CASGGRYF,TGTGCCAGCGGTGGACGTTACTTC
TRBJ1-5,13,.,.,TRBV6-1,CASRPDSNQPQHF,TGTGCCAGCAGACCCGACAGCAATCAGCCCCAGCATTTT
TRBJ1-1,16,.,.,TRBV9,CASSVDPSVSNTEAFF,TGTGCCAGCAGCGTAGACCCCTCCGTATCGAACACTGAAGCTTTCTTT
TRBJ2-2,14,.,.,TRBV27,CASSLWGQTGELFF,TGTGCCAGCAGTTTGTGGGGGCAAACCGGGGAGCTGTTTTTT
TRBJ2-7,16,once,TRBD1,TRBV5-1,CASSLDPGQGGYEQYF,TGCGCCAGCAGCTTGGATCCGGGACAGGGTGGCTACGAGCAGTACTTC
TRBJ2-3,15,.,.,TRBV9,CASSERGGGTDTQYF,TGTGCCAGCAGCGAGAGGGGGGGAGGCACAGATACGCAGTATTTT
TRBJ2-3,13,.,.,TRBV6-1,CASSLMGTDTQYF,TGTGCCAGCAGTCTAATGGGCACAGATACGCAGTATTTT
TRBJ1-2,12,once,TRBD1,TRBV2,CASSAGGYGYTF,TGTGCCAGCAGTGCAGGGGGGTATGGCTACACCTTC
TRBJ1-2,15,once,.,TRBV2,CASLSDVGGVKGYTF,TGTGCCAGCCTTTCCGATGTGGGGGGCGTAAAGGGGTACACCTTC
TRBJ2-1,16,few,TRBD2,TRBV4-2,CASSQETSGSYNEQFF,TGTGCCAGCAGCCAAGAAACTAGCGGCTCCTACAATGAGCAGTTCTTC
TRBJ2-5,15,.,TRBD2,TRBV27,CASSSTGPGGETQYF,TGTGCCAGCAGTTCCACAGGGCCGGGGGGGGAGACCCAGTACTTC
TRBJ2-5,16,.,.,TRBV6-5,CASSSTGGRYQETQYF,TGTGCCAGCAGTTCCACGGGGGGCAGGTACCAAGAGACCCAGTACTTC
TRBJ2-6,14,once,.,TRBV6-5,CASRLAGGANVLTF,TGTGCCAGCAGGCTAGCAGGTGGGGCCAACGTCCTGACTTTC
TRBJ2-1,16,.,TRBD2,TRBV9,CASSLEPGLAGYEQFF,TGTGCCAGCAGCTTAGAACCGGGACTAGCGGGGTATGAGCAGTTCTTC